The entry below describes one T cell receptor beta chain. The table came from immunoSEQ multiplex PCR; TCRdb's copy has only in-frame clones and leaves some out. The profile shows tens of thousands of clones, 85% to 90% of them singletons. Germline values: CDR1 SGHAT, CDR2 FQNNGV. The CDR3 spans 16 residues. V trimming: 3 bases; J trimming: 7 bases; junction bases outside the gene matches: 5. This record comes from a study of T cell changes during pregnancy in multiple sclerosis. The source of this sequence is a female donor with multiple sclerosis, enrolled in a pregnancy study. This chain uses TRBV11-2 with TRBJ2-1; 14 bases line up with TRBD2. The sample here was CD4+ T cells from peripheral blood mononuclear cells, taken in the first trimester of pregnancy. The DNA of the CDR3 is TGTGCCAGCAGCTTCCAGACTAGCGGGAGGGGGAATGAGCAGTTCTTC. Protein product: CASSFQTSGRGNEQFF.